This TCR beta chain was found in a study of shared clonotypes between healthy human individuals (dated by TCRdb to the early 2020s). At the level of the whole study: The cohort comprised a couple of women and a few men aged 18 to 49 years. Per donor, three plates each were used for CD4 naive and CD4 memory, two for CD8 naive, and one for CD8 memory. To estimate repertoire size and how much clonotypes are shared between individuals, the study performed deep sequencing of blood TCR repertoires from a few healthy adults. Libraries were prepared and TCR repertoires were sequenced by different laboratories using diverse techniques, in order to increase sequencing depth and limit assay-specific biases. Each donor's leukapheresis produced roughly between roughly 0.9 and 8.9 billion PBMCs.

CD8 naive samples were CD45RO-negative cells positively selected for CCR7, giving a CD45RA+CCR7+ population that excluded TemRA cells. Healthy HIV-negative adults with no recently reported acute infections or vaccinations were included as donors. Every donor was a Caucasian adult living in Nashville, Tennessee, USA. After blood collection by leukapheresis, PBMCs were isolated using Ficoll-Histopaque density gradient centrifugation and then cryopreserved in the vapor phase of liquid nitrogen. Analytical flow cytometry was used to check the purity and quantity of each magnetically sorted T cell population. Genomic DNA was isolated from each sorted fraction and quantified by UV absorbance on a Nanodrop 2000c. Using the deep immunoSEQ assay, TCR CDR3 regions were amplified from genomic DNA by multiplex PCR. Genomic DNA extracted from each cell subset was distributed evenly over all wells of several immunoSEQ 96-well plates, and each plate served as one replicate. Each replicate PCR for sorted subsets received approximately 200 ng genomic DNA, equal to about 29,000 T cell genomes. Purified libraries were measured with a Qubit 3.0 fluorometer, size-checked on a Bioanalyzer 2100, and measured again with the KAPA Library Quantification kit. Every immunoSEQ 96-well plate was sequenced on a dedicated single-read 150-cycle Illumina NextSeq 550 flow cell. Turning to the authors' computational methods: The immunoSEQ output contained only junctional sequences without quality scores, so filtering could not match that applied to full-length reads. Sequences were annotated with PyIR, a Python wrapper for IgBLAST v1.9, using IMGT germline references to assign V/J genes and CDR3. Reads with weak V/J assignments (E-value above 1e-6), missing CDR3, stop codons, out-of-frame junctions, or ambiguous translated residues were removed. A V3J clonotype was defined by an identical inferred V gene, J gene, and CDR3 amino acid sequence. Percentage overlap between repertoires was computed as shared unique clonotypes divided by the size of the smaller repertoire. RTK rarefaction, the Chao1 estimator, and Recon v2.1 estimates of unobserved clonotypes were used to assess repertoire richness. OLGA was used to compute generation probabilities for all TCRbeta clonotypes that the gDNA method yielded from a handful of donors. The clones in this table, taken by TCRdb from immuneACCESS, are in-frame only. Not every clone is retained; where verified, under half of the shortfall comes from an unresolved V gene, and the cause of the rest is unknown. The D gene and trimming were derived from the DNA, and the V and J assignments and clone size from that table. Within this sample are about 2 million clones, with about 95% of them counted one time only. In total, the top ten clones hold around 1.1% of the sample.

On this clone: Its antigen is still unknown. Base quality data are lacking; no much larger clone is found one base away.

On the study overall, not on this receptor specifically: Clonotypes shared by all four sorted-subset donors showed higher generation probabilities than non-shared clonotypes. Even with the large sequencing depth, rarefaction of the sorted-subset datasets indicated that sequencing was incomplete. Estimated clonotype richness was generally larger for naive than for memory subsets. Sampling was restricted to blood, and TCR repertoires in tissues likely differ from the TCR repertoires found in blood. Across a handful of donors, around 5% of naive CD4, more than 3% of naive CD8, 2% to 2.5% of memory CD4, and around 0.4% of memory CD8 clonotypes were shared. Pairwise subsampling indicated that sequencing depth was expected to affect the degree of clonotype sharing among donors. Because the study included a small number of donors, the genetic and exposure-history diversity represented was limited.

Inclusive of the bounding cysteine and phenylalanine, the CDR3 is 14 residues long. Just CDR3 DNA is preserved here, 42 bases in frame from base 1. CDR1 SGHAT and CDR2 FQNNGV are derived from the germline V gene. V loses 1 base of germline sequence and J loses 2 bases, and the interval between the two ends is 9 bases. In this chain, TRBV11-2 is recombined with TRBJ2-7, and the D gene may be TRBD2, 5 bases matching. The sample was naive CD8+ T cells sorted from blood. The meaning of the sample's cell subset or site label: CD45RA+CCR7+. The receptor was derived from a man between 18 and 29 years old in good health. Here is the DNA: TGTGCCAGCAGCTTAGTCGGGGTTACCTACGAGCAGTACTTC. This sequence encodes CASSLVGVTYEQYF.